This TCR beta chain was profiled in a study of blood T cells in healthy people across ages. This CDR3 comprises 15 residues. Trimming shortened V by 2 bases and J by 0 bases, and 8 bases separated the two germline ends. Primed by a sample-barcoded 5' primer and a J-beta primer mix, a second PCR proceeded for 7 to 11 cycles. TCRdb re-derived calls from the 5' RACE reads in MiXCR, one entry per CDR3 protein. This repertoire shows about 1.5 million distinct CDR3 sequences, approximately 43% found once; its top ten account for more than 4%. Samples each had at least 5 micrograms of total RNA extracted. Sequencing used blood. The TCR originated in a young woman in good health. The V and J genes are TRBV12-3 or TRBV12-4 and TRBJ2-1; D unclear. The CDR3 here is CASSLIVSSYNEQFF. The CDR3 coding sequence is TGTGCCAGCAGTTTAATAGTGAGCTCCTACAATGAGCAGTTCTTC.